These T cell receptor beta chains were read from a single sample in a study of T cell changes during pregnancy in multiple sclerosis. Libraries were prepared by immunoSEQ multiplex PCR; TCRdb keeps only in-frame clonotypes and omits some of them. The repertoire holds about 22,000 clones, with about 83% as singletons. The sample here was CD8+ T cells from peripheral blood mononuclear cells, taken before pregnancy. The receptor source for this set is a female donor with multiple sclerosis, enrolled in a pregnancy study. The conserved cysteine and the conserved F or W are not part of the CDR3 here.

cdr3_length v_call cdr3_aa
12 TRBV27 ASSGTGVNEKLF
15 TRBV29-1 SVAGLAETGYQETQY
15 TRBV6-1 ASSEGRLAGLSYEQY
11 TRBV10-3 ATTRDREDTQY
11 TRBV5-1 ASSLESWPEQF
16 TRBV23-1 ASSQGTGGLRGYNEQF
20 TRBV5-1 ASSLKTGTLLAGGHPTETQY
13 TRBV9 ASRARQGGNTEAF
13 TRBV19 ASSVGRGAGTEAF
14 TRBV9 ASSVEGTGWENEQF
13 TRBV4-1 ASSQVQGPNTEAF
11 TRBV7-6 ASSLARGDTQY
13 TRBV6-4 ASSELAGATDTQY
15 TRBV7-8 ASSLGPPDRAGNTIY
14 TRBV4-2 ASSQDPGTGAYEQY
13 TRBV27 ASSWGIAGGHEQY
14 TRBV6-6 ASSLNREGNTGELF
14 TRBV10-3 AISEFGPGMYHEQY
13 TRBV29-1 SVENQQGPQETQY
16 TRBV27 ASSLLFGDRGHSTEAF
12 TRBV5-4 ASSLGTGSKPQH
12 TRBV7-2 ASSLAGAGETQY
13 TRBV6-1 ASIAAGWNPYEQY
17 TRBV11-2 ASTSHEGLAGIGGETQY
11 TRBV6-5 ASSYADTYGYT
12 TRBV6-6 ASSYQGGDTEAF
14 TRBV9 ASSSPTSGSGGEQY
17 TRBV21-1 ASSKASRQGVKGNQPQH
9 TRBV6-1 ASTGGNEQF
16 TRBV7-9 ASSPHRATILSNTEAF
14 TRBV27 ASSFWGTGGNTEAF
14 TRBV4-1 ASSQDLGDSYNEQF
14 TRBV27 ASSLWPRGVYNEQF
14 TRBV9 ASSVSPGRATDTQY
14 TRBV2 ASSHDPAGTGDEQY
15 TRBV11-3 ASSLGFLSGRGETQY
13 TRBV6-5 ASSYWGLARETQY
12 TRBV7-9 ASRLQASTDTQY
11 TRBV29-1 SVESGQGYEQY
16 TRBV27 ASSSAGGMALYTGELF
15 TRBV5-1 ASSFQGHGDLNYGYT
13 TRBV6-5 ASSPRGQLPTEAF
13 TRBV13 ASSFSESSYNEQF
10 TRBV7-9 ASSTWGDGYT
10 TRBV19 ASNQGAGEQY
12 TRBV19 ASSAPGLGNEQF
12 TRBV19 ASRRQGFNTEAF
12 TRBV4-1 ASRMREFNEKLF
12 TRBV30 AWTPRGGNTEAF
13 TRBV27 ASSFSGTGYSGQY
13 TRBV28 ASSLLAGVGDEQF
13 TRBV28 ASSLEQGRENEQF